The 4 T cell receptor beta chains in this list originate from one sample, sequenced in a study of blood T cell repertoires in COVID-19. The table came from immunoSEQ multiplex PCR; TCRdb's copy has only in-frame clones and leaves some out. The sample carries under 130,000 clones, roughly four fifths recorded once. The material sequenced was peripheral blood. The receptors shown here come from a woman in her 70s with acute or convalescent COVID-19.

This clone occurred a few times. The rearrangement joins TRBV27 to TRBJ2-7; 7 positions match TRBD2. J lost 4 bases, V lost 6 bases, and 12 bases had no gene match. The CDR3 loop spans 15 amino acids. CDR1 is MNHEY and CDR2 is SMNVEV in the germline V gene (reference sequence). The CDR3 protein is CASSFEGRGAYEQYF. Written as DNA, the CDR3 is TGTGCCAGCAGCTTTGAGGGGAGGGGCGCGTACGAGCAGTACTTC.

V and J are TRBV4-3 and TRBJ2-1; possibly TRBD1 for D (6 bases). CDR3 size: 13 residues. Germline lookup yields CDR1 LGHNA and CDR2 YSLEER. The V end was cut by 4 bases, the J end by 10 bases, with 14 bases between. For the CDR3, the DNA is TGCGCCAGCAGCCCCGGTTCCGGGACAGAGCAGTTCTTC. Translation gives CASSPGSGTEQFF.

In this sample, this clone turned up once. The chain joins TRBV10-3 to TRBJ2-1; TRBD2 is a possible D gene (5 bases). The CDR3 length is 12 residues. The germline gives CDR1 ENHRY, CDR2 SYGVKD. The V gene lost 10 bases and the J gene lost 8 bases, with 15 bases spanning the gap. The CDR3 nucleotides are TGTGCCAACTCACTACGGGGAGATGAGCAGTTCTTC. Amino acids: CANSLRGDEQFF.

J is TRBJ1-2 and V is TRBV15; 7 nucleotides align to TRBD1. The germline V gene has CDR1 LNHNV and CDR2 YYDKDF (reference sequence). The CDR3 loop spans 17 amino acids. Trimming at V came to 3 bases and at J to 2 bases, leaving 12 bases not matched to a gene. CDR3 sequence reads: CATSRPRDSHKNYGYTF. CDR3 DNA: TGTGCCACCAGCAGGCCCCGGGACAGCCATAAAAACTATGGCTACACCTTC.